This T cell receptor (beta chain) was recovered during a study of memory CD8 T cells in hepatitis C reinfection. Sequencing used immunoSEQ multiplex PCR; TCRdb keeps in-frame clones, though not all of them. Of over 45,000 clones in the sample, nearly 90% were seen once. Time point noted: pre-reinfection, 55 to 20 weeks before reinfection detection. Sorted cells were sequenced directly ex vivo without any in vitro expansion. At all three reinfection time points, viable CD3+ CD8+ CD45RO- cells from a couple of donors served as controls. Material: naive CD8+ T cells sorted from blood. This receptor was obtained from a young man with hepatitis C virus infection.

The CDR3 sequence is CASSFSSGGANEQFF. CDR3 nucleotide sequence: TGCGCCAGCAGCTTTTCTAGCGGGGGGGCCAATGAGCAGTTCTTC. V gene TRBV5-1 combines with J gene TRBJ2-1; 12 nucleotides line up with TRBD2. V gave up 2 bases and J gave up 6 bases; unmatched junction bases: 3. From germline, CDR1 is SGHRS and CDR2 YFSETQ. This CDR3 contains 15 residues.